A selection of T cell receptor beta chains follows, all from one sample in a study of shared clonotypes between healthy human individuals. Clones were sequenced by immunoSEQ multiplex PCR, and TCRdb holds only the in-frame ones, with some missing. The sample holds under 1,900,000 clones, 98% to 99% seen once. Sequences were obtained from naive CD4+ T cells sorted from blood. The receptor source for this set is a man under 40 in good health. Each CDR3 is given with its conserved first and last residue. D genes are given only for firm matches. A clone size is listed for some rows: how often the clone was seen (once, few, many), or a class if it is expanded.

CDR3nt	CDR3aa	v_gene	abundance	j_gene	d_gene
TGTGCCAGCAGCCCCGGGGGACTAGCCGGAAACAATGAGCAGTTCTTC	CASSPGGLAGNNEQFF	TRBV5-4	NA	TRBJ2-1	TRBD2
TGTGCCAGTAGTATAGTGGCGGGAGTGAATTACGAGCAGTACTTC	CASSIVAGVNYEQYF	TRBV19	NA	TRBJ2-7	TRBD2
TGTGCGGGGGCAAGGGCCAACGTCCTGACTTTC	CAGARANVLTF	TRBV30	NA	TRBJ2-6	NA
TGTGCCAGCAGCTTGACGGCCTTCGGGGCCAACGTCCTGACTTTC	CASSLTAFGANVLTF	TRBV5-4	NA	TRBJ2-6	NA
TGTGCCAGCTTAACCGAAGGAGTGCCAAAACTGTTTTTT	CASLTEGVPKLFF	TRBV18	NA	TRBJ1-4	NA
TGTGCCGGGGAGGGGGTCACCGGGGAGCTGTTTTTT	CAGEGVTGELFF	TRBV19	NA	TRBJ2-2	NA
TGCGCCAGCAGCTTGACCGGGACAACCGGGGAGCTGTTTTTT	CASSLTGTTGELFF	TRBV5-1	NA	TRBJ2-2	NA
TGCGCCAGCAGCCAGTCCCGGGACGGGGACTACGAGCAGTACTTC	CASSQSRDGDYEQYF	TRBV5-1	NA	TRBJ2-7	NA
TGTGCCAGCCCTAACCCGTGGGGCTCCTACGAGCAGTACTTC	CASPNPWGSYEQYF	TRBV21-1	NA	TRBJ2-7	NA
TGTGCCAGCAGTGATTCCTTCACCGGGGAGCTGTTTTTT	CASSDSFTGELFF	TRBV2	NA	TRBJ2-2	NA
TGTGCCATCAGTGAGTATGGGGGCAATCAGCCCCAGCATTTT	CAISEYGGNQPQHF	TRBV10-3	NA	TRBJ1-5	NA
TGTGCCAGCAGCCCCAGTGCCGGGAGGCCCCAAGAGACCCAGTACTTC	CASSPSAGRPQETQYF	TRBV9	NA	TRBJ2-5	TRBD2
TGCGCCAGCAGCCCGGGACTAGCGGAGAACAATGAGCAGTTCTTC	CASSPGLAENNEQFF	TRBV5-1	NA	TRBJ2-1	TRBD2
TGTGCCAGCAGCTGGAGGGACGGAGACTATGGCTACACCTTC	CASSWRDGDYGYTF	TRBV5-4	NA	TRBJ1-2	NA
TGTGCCAGCAGTTTGGACAGGGAAAATGGCTACACCTTC	CASSLDRENGYTF	TRBV27	NA	TRBJ1-2	TRBD1
TGCAGCGCGAGACAGACACTCCACGAGCAGTACTTC	CSARQTLHEQYF	TRBV29-1	NA	TRBJ2-7	NA
TGCGCCAGCAGCCAAGGTCCGTTGAGCTCCTACGAGCAGTACTTC	CASSQGPLSSYEQYF	TRBV4-3	NA	TRBJ2-7	NA
TGTGCCAGCAGCCTCCGGACGGAGACCCAGTACTTC	CASSLRTETQYF	TRBV7-2	NA	TRBJ2-5	NA
TGTGCCAGCAGCGTAGACGGGAGTCTCTACGAGCAGTACTTC	CASSVDGSLYEQYF	TRBV9	NA	TRBJ2-7	NA
TGTGCCAGCAGCCTTCGGACAGGGGTTGCGGAGACCCAGTACTTC	CASSLRTGVAETQYF	TRBV13	NA	TRBJ2-5	TRBD1
TGTGCCAGCAGCGTAGTCCAGCGGGAGGTGACAGATACGCAGTATTTT	CASSVVQREVTDTQYF	TRBV9	once	TRBJ2-3	TRBD2
TGTGCCAGCAGCCTCCCTTCTGGAAACACCATATATTTT	CASSLPSGNTIYF	TRBV9	NA	TRBJ1-3	NA
TGTGCCAGCAGCCCTCGGGGGACCACTAATGAAAAACTGTTTTTT	CASSPRGTTNEKLFF	TRBV14	NA	TRBJ1-4	NA
TGTGCCAGCAAACAGAATCGCGTGGGGGATGAGCAGTTCTTC	CASKQNRVGDEQFF	TRBV27	NA	TRBJ2-1	NA
TGTGCCAGCAGCCAGGGCGGCTATGGCTACACCTTC	CASSQGGYGYTF	TRBV28	once	TRBJ1-2	NA
TGTGCCAGCAGCTTACGACTAGCGGGAGGTAAAGAGACCCAGTACTTC	CASSLRLAGGKETQYF	TRBV7-7	NA	TRBJ2-5	TRBD2
TGTGCCAGCAGCTTAGCCAAAACTAGCGGGACACCCGGGGAGCTGTTTTTT	CASSLAKTSGTPGELFF	TRBV7-9	NA	TRBJ2-2	TRBD2
TGTGCCAGCAGCTTAGCGCAGGGCTACGAGCAGTACTTC	CASSLAQGYEQYF	TRBV5-8	NA	TRBJ2-7	NA
TGTGCCAGCAGCTTCGGACAGAACTACGAGCAGTACTTC	CASSFGQNYEQYF	TRBV7-9	NA	TRBJ2-7	NA
TGTGCCAGCAGCTTAAGCGGGAGTAGAGCAGATACGCAGTATTTT	CASSLSGSRADTQYF	TRBV7-6	NA	TRBJ2-3	TRBD2
TGTGCCAGTGGCCGGGCGGCCTCCTACGAGCAGTACTTC	CASGRAASYEQYF	TRBV19	once	TRBJ2-7	NA
TGTGCCAGCTCGCCATTCTCCTACGAGCAGTACTTC	CASSPFSYEQYF	TRBV2	NA	TRBJ2-7	NA
TGTGCCAGCAGGGACCTGACTAGCGGACAAGAGACCCAGTACTTC	CASRDLTSGQETQYF	TRBV28	NA	TRBJ2-5	TRBD2
TGTGCCAGCAGTAAAATAATACTAGCGGGAGAATTATACGAGCAGTACTTC	CASSKIILAGELYEQYF	TRBV27	NA	TRBJ2-7	TRBD2
TGTGCCAGCAGCGTAGCACCGGCAGGCGGTGCCTACGAGCAGTACTTC	CASSVAPAGGAYEQYF	TRBV9	NA	TRBJ2-7	NA
TGTGCCAGCAGCTTAGTGGGGGGGGTTTCGCCGAATGAGCAGTTCTTC	CASSLVGGVSPNEQFF	TRBV11-3	once	TRBJ2-1	TRBD2
TGCGCCAGCAGCCAAGAGGGGGTCCTCCTTAATAGCAATCAGCCCCAGCATTTT	CASSQEGVLLNSNQPQHF	TRBV4-1	NA	TRBJ1-5	NA
TGCGCCAGCAGTCCCAGAGGGTTCGGGGATACGCAGTATTTT	CASSPRGFGDTQYF	TRBV23-1	NA	TRBJ2-3	NA
TGTGCCAGTAGTGTACCGGGACTAGCGGGTTCTCCTCAGAATGAGCAGTTCTTC	CASSVPGLAGSPQNEQFF	TRBV19	NA	TRBJ2-1	TRBD2
TGTGCCAGCAACTTTGCGAGGGGCGGCAATGAGCAGTTCTTC	CASNFARGGNEQFF	TRBV6-5	NA	TRBJ2-1	NA
TGTGCCAGCAGCGTAGACAGGACGTACTACAATGAGCAGTTCTTC	CASSVDRTYYNEQFF	TRBV9	NA	TRBJ2-1	NA
TGTGCCAGCTTTGGGACAGGGGGGTTTCGTGAAAAACTGTTTTTT	CASFGTGGFREKLFF	TRBV2	NA	TRBJ1-4	TRBD1
TGTGCCAGCAGCTTAGCGGGAACTAGCGGCCAAGAGACCCAGTACTTC	CASSLAGTSGQETQYF	TRBV7-2	NA	TRBJ2-5	TRBD2
TGCGCCAGCAGACCGGAAGGACGGGCCTATGGCTACACCTTC	CASRPEGRAYGYTF	TRBV5-1	NA	TRBJ1-2	NA
TGTGCCAGCAGTTCCTACGAAAGTACAGATACGCAGTATTTT	CASSSYESTDTQYF	TRBV27	NA	TRBJ2-3	NA
TGTGCCAGCAGTTTAGCCCGCCTAGTGTACAATGAGCAGTTCTTC	CASSLARLVYNEQFF	TRBV27	NA	TRBJ2-1	NA
TGTGCCAGCTCACAGAGACAGGCGCTCAATCTCTACGAGCAGTACTTC	CASSQRQALNLYEQYF	TRBV18	NA	TRBJ2-7	NA
TGCAGCGTTGTTCAGGGCCCCAATGAAAAACTGTTTTTT	CSVVQGPNEKLFF	TRBV29-1	NA	TRBJ1-4	NA
TGTGCCATCAGTGGGGAACTGGGAGATACGCAGTATTTT	CAISGELGDTQYF	TRBV10-3	NA	TRBJ2-3	NA